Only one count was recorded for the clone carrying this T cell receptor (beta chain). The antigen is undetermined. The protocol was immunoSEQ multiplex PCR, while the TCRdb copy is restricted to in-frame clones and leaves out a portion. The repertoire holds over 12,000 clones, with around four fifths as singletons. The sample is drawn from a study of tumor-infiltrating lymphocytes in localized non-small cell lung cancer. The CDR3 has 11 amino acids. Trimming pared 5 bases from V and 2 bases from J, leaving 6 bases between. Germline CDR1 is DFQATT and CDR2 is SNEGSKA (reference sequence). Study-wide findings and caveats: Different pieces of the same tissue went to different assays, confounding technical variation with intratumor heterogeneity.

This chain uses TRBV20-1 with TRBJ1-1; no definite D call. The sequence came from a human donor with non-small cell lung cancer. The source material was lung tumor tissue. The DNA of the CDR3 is TGCAGTGCTCATGATAACACTGAAGCTTTCTTT. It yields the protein CSAHDNTEAFF.